This T cell receptor beta chain was observed in a study of cytomegalovirus exposure and HLA in healthy donors. Study details: Counted in an early data release were about 86 million unique TCRs from HLA-typed donors.

As for the donors, each was a healthy bone marrow donor. In the PCR, 60 Vbeta and 13 Jbeta primers were used. Sequenced by immunoSEQ multiplex PCR; TCRdb stores in-frame clones only, minus some. The table lists 65,000 to 90,000 clones, roughly 80% of them singletons, with over 3% in the top ten. Findings and caveats of the study: A later analysis showed HLA-associated TCR beta chains outstripping equally common others in clonal expansion.

This CDR3 comprises 16 residues. Germline CDR1 MNHEY, CDR2 SMNVEV (reference sequence). J lost 2 bases, V lost 2 bases, and 8 bases had no gene match. In the case of this clone: Its target is not known.

J is TRBJ2-7 and V is TRBV27; 8 nucleotides agree with TRBD2. The receptor was isolated from a man aged 35-49 years in good health and CMV-seronegative. Sequences were obtained from PBMCs. The CDR3 protein is CASSLSSGDFPYEQYF. CDR3 nucleotides: TGTGCCAGCAGTTTAAGTAGCGGGGATTTCCCCTACGAGCAGTACTTC.